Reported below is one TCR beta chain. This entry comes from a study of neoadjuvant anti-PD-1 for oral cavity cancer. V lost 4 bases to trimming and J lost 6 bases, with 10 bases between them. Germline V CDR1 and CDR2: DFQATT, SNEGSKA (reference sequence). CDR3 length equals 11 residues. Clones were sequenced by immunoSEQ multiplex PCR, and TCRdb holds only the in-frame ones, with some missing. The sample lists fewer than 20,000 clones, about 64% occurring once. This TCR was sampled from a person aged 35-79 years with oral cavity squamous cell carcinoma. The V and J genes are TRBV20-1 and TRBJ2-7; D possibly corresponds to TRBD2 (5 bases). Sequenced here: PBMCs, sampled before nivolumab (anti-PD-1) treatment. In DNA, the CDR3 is TGCAGTGCTACTCGAGGGCCCGAGCAGTACTTC. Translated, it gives CSATRGPEQYF.